This TCR beta chain was recovered during a study of blood T cells in healthy people across ages. J lost 3 bases, V lost 0 bases, and 4 bases had no gene match. From germline, CDR1 is SGHNT and CDR2 YYREEE (reference sequence). CDR3 length: 15 residues. For the second PCR, which ran for 7 to 11 cycles, a sample-barcoded 5' primer and a J-beta primer mix were used. TCRdb re-called the 5' RACE reads through MiXCR, storing one row per CDR3 protein. The table has about 690,000 distinct CDR3 sequences, around 41% seen once; the top ten hold 25% to 30%. The origin of this receptor is a man aged 80 or over in good health. The V call is TRBV5-4, the J call TRBJ2-7; 9 bases match TRBD2. Sequencing input: blood. This chain's CDR3 is CASSLVGSGGYEQYF. CDR3 nucleotide sequence: TGTGCCAGCAGCTTGGTAGGTAGCGGGGGCTACGAGCAGTACTTC.